This entry lists 29 T cell receptor beta chains sequenced from one sample in a study of human T cells and chemical hapten exposure. Each CDR3 protein is one row after TCRdb ran MiXCR on the RACE reads. Of under 300,000 distinct CDR3 sequences listed, around 7.7% were seen once; the top ten hold 0.9% to 1.5%. Time point given: pre-sensitization, week 0. As to treatment: therapeutic diphenylcyclopropenone sensitization with weekly scalp DPC. This specimen was whole blood, taken in connection with sensitization to the hapten diphenylcyclopropenone (DPC). The receptors shown here come from a man younger than 35 with alopecia areata. Some clones in this sample may be carry-over from other donors' samples.

This clonotype has at least ten counts. The CDR3: CASSFEGDGEKLFF. The CDR3 bases are TGCGCCAGCAGCTTTGAGGGGGACGGTGAAAAACTGTTTTTT. The chain joins TRBV5-1 to TRBJ1-4; a possible D gene is TRBD1 (6 bases). The CDR3 runs 14 residues. Germline lookup yields CDR1 SGHRS and CDR2 YFSETQ. The germline V and J ends were trimmed by 2 bases and 7 bases, with 12 bases remaining between them.

This clonotype was recorded a few times. The chain recombines TRBV7-2 with TRBJ1-1; the D is unclear. This CDR3 comprises 15 residues. The V gene lost 5 bases and the J gene lost 1 base, with 14 bases spanning the gap. CDR1 SGHTA and CDR2 FQGNSA come from the germline V gene. CDR3 amino acids: CASSPGRGENTEAFF. The CDR3 DNA is TGTGCCAGCAGCCCCGGACGTGGTGAGAACACTGAAGCTTTCTTT.

This clonotype has at least ten counts. This chain joins TRBV29-1 and TRBJ2-7, with 8 bases that match TRBD1. Germline assignment: CDR1 SQVTM and CDR2 ANQGSEA. The V segment lost 3 bases and the J segment 4 bases; nucleotides outside the gene matches: 8. This CDR3 spans 14 amino acids. For the CDR3, the DNA is TGCAGCGTTGAGTTAACAGGGGGAAAATACGAGCAGTACTTC. Residues: CSVELTGGKYEQYF.

This clonotype has at least ten counts. V gene TRBV4-1 combines with J gene TRBJ1-1, with a possible D match to TRBD1 (5 bases). Trimming took off 4 bases at V and 1 base at J, with 10 bases between the two ends. The CDR3 runs 14 residues. Germline V gene lookup returns CDR1 MGHRA and CDR2 YSYEKL. CDR3 bases: TGCGCCAGCAGCCGGGGACCGTCGAACACTGAAGCTTTCTTT. Protein: CASSRGPSNTEAFF.

The V and J genes are TRBV25-1 and TRBJ1-2; D gene uncertain. CDR3 length: 14 amino acids. V was clipped by 1 base and J by 1 base, with 7 bases between them. CDR1 MGHDK and CDR2 SYGVNS come from the germline V gene. Written as DNA, the CDR3 is TGTGCCAGCAGTGAATTAGGCAGTAACTATGGCTACACCTTC. It is translated as CASSELGSNYGYTF.

There are a few counts of this clonotype. The gene calls are TRBV6-5 and TRBJ1-6; TRBD1 is a possible D gene (5 bases). Germline V gene sequence: CDR1 MNHEY, CDR2 SVGAGI. The CDR3 consists of 16 residues. Trimming removed 5 bases at V and 9 bases at J, with 20 bases between. The chain's CDR3 is CASSLRTSPGPSPLHF. The CDR3 DNA sequence: TGTGCCAGCAGTCTCCGAACCTCCCCGGGACCTTCACCCCTCCACTTT.

There are many counts of this clonotype. The CDR3 sequence is CSARGDGSDRGPYNSPLHF. The CDR3 bases are TGCAGTGCTAGAGGGGACGGGAGCGACAGGGGCCCCTATAATTCACCCCTCCACTTT. This chain links TRBV20-1 with TRBJ1-6, with 8 bases matching TRBD1. V lost 1 base to trimming and J lost 2 bases; unmatched junction nucleotides: 13. Looked up from germline, CDR1 is DFQATT and CDR2 is SNEGSKA (reference sequence). This CDR3 spans 19 amino acids.

In this sample, this clonotype turned up a few times. The chain is built from TRBV4-3 and TRBJ1-5; perhaps TRBD1 as D (5 bases). This CDR3 contains 14 residues. Germline loops: CDR1 LGHNA, CDR2 YSLEER. V was trimmed by 3 bases and J by 5 bases, leaving 11 bases between them. CDR3 sequence reads: CASSHFQGHQPQHF. CDR3 DNA: TGCGCCAGCAGCCACTTCCAGGGACATCAGCCCCAGCATTTT.

This clonotype turned up a few times. J is TRBJ2-2 and V is TRBV7-3; D is perhaps TRBD1 or TRBD2 (5 bases each). Trimming stripped 7 bases from V and 0 bases from J, with 12 bases between. This CDR3 has 15 residues. CDR1 SGHTA and CDR2 FQGTGA come from the germline V gene. CDR3 nucleotides: TGTGCCAGCACTCCCGGGACCACGAACACCGGGGAGCTGTTTTTT. Encoded protein: CASTPGTTNTGELFF.

This clonotype was seen many times. The chain carries TRBV4-3 and TRBJ2-5; 11 positions match TRBD2. Germline V gene lookup returns CDR1 LGHNA and CDR2 YSLEER. The CDR3 length is 20 residues. J was trimmed by 0 bases and V by 1 base; bases with no gene match: 13. CDR3 DNA: TGCGCCAGCAGCCAAGCCGGCCCCGAACTAGCGGGGGCCCACCAAGAGACCCAGTACTTC. Protein: CASSQAGPELAGAHQETQYF.

This clonotype was counted many times. The rearrangement uses TRBV29-1 and TRBJ2-5; D possibly uses TRBD1 or TRBD2 (5 bases each). V lost 0 bases and J 5 bases, leaving 10 bases between the germline ends. CDR1 and CDR2 (germline): SQVTM, ANQGSEA. This CDR3 spans 13 amino acids. The CDR3 here is CSVEEPRDETQYF. The CDR3 coding sequence is TGCAGCGTTGAAGAACCCAGGGACGAGACCCAGTACTTC.

This rearrangement joins TRBV4-3 to TRBJ2-3, with 7 bases that match TRBD1. V shed 6 bases, J shed 4 bases, and the junction held 13 bases outside the gene matches. Germline values: CDR1 LGHNA, CDR2 YSLEER. The CDR3 sequence is 16 residues long. Here the CDR3 reads CASSSLGHRGADTQYF. CDR3 DNA: TGCGCCAGCAGTTCCCTAGGACACAGGGGCGCAGATACGCAGTATTTT.

This chain uses TRBV2 with TRBJ2-5, with D maybe TRBD1 (5 bases). V was pared by 5 bases and J by 4 bases, with 11 bases between. The CDR3 covers 13 residues. Germline V CDR1 and CDR2: SNHLY, FYNNEI. CDR3: CASSWQGGETQYF. CDR3 sequence (DNA): TGTGCCAGCAGTTGGCAGGGCGGAGAGACCCAGTACTTC. Combining the CDR3 with reference TRBV2 and TRBJ2-5 gives the whole variable domain EPEVTQTPSHQVTQMGQEVILRCVPISNHLYFYWYRQILGQKVEFLVSFYNNEISEKSEIFDDQFSVERPDGSNFTLKIRSTKLEDSAMYFCASSWQGGETQYFGPGTRLLVL.

J is TRBJ2-3 and V is TRBV4-3; D unresolved. The ends were cut back, 0 bases at V and 6 bases at J, with 16 bases in the middle. The CDR3 sequence is 16 residues long. CDR1 is LGHNA and CDR2 is YSLEER in the germline V gene. The CDR3 bases are TGCGCCAGCAGCCAAGAAAACACACACGGAGTGGATACGCAGTATTTT. Its protein is CASSQENTHGVDTQYF.

This clonotype was seen ten or more times. The CDR3 here is CASSLVVTGVSKNIQYF. In nucleotides, the CDR3 is TGTGCCAGCAGCTTAGTTGTTACAGGCGTGTCCAAAAACATTCAGTACTTC. The V and J genes are TRBV7-2 and TRBJ2-4, with D possibly being TRBD1 (5 bases). The CDR3 consists of 17 residues. Deletions cut 1 base from V and 2 bases from J, with 15 bases between. Germline V lookup: CDR1 SGHTA, CDR2 FQGNSA.

The rearrangement joins TRBV5-1 to TRBJ2-3; 8 bases map to TRBD2. Germline V gene data show CDR1 as SGHRS and CDR2 as YFSETQ. V lost 4 bases, J lost 4 bases, and 8 bases stayed unmatched. There are 15 residues in the CDR3. DNA for the CDR3: TGCGCCAGCAGCCCCGGACTAGCAAGTGCAGATACGCAGTATTTT. Amino acid sequence: CASSPGLASADTQYF.

This clonotype was detected only a few times. The chain recombines TRBV6-6 with TRBJ2-7, with D possibly being TRBD1 (6 bases). The germline V gene has CDR1 MNHNY and CDR2 SVGAGI (reference sequence). The CDR3 length is 15 residues. The ends were cut back, 4 bases at V and 6 bases at J, with 19 bases in the middle. For the CDR3, the DNA is TGTGCCAGCAGTTCCACCCGGACAGCTACACTCGAGCAGTACGTC. It translates to CASSSTRTATLEQYV.

This clonotype was detected a few times. In DNA form, the CDR3 reads TGCAGCGTTGTTACAGGGACAGTTTCCTATGGCTACACCTTC. This codes for CSVVTGTVSYGYTF. The chain employs TRBV29-1 and TRBJ1-2, with 7 positions matching TRBD1. V lost 4 bases to trimming and J lost 4 bases; unmatched junction nucleotides: 9. Germline V CDR1 and CDR2: SQVTM, ANQGSEA. The CDR3 has 14 residues.

The genes are TRBV5-6 and TRBJ1-1; D remains unclear. The CDR3 totals 15 residues. V was clipped by 0 bases and J by 5 bases, with 14 bases between them. Germline CDR1 reads SGHDT; CDR2 reads YYEEEE. DNA for the CDR3: TGTGCCAGCAGCTTGGTTGCCAGAGAAAAGACTGAAGCTTTCTTT. It translates to CASSLVAREKTEAFF.

This clonotype occurred a few times. J is TRBJ2-3 and V is TRBV6-2 or TRBV6-3; D may be TRBD1 (6 bases). The CDR3 extends over 14 amino acids. Germline lookup yields CDR1 MNHEY and CDR2 SVGEGT. V lost 2 bases to trimming and J lost 5 bases, with 11 bases between them. The CDR3 DNA reads TGTGCCAGCAGTTACGGCAGGGGATTAGATACGCAGTATTTT. Translating it yields CASSYGRGLDTQYF.

This clonotype was counted ten times or more. The chain uses TRBV28 and TRBJ1-6; the match to TRBD1 covers 7 bases. The CDR3 is 17 residues long. J gave up 10 bases and V 4 bases, and 16 bases lay outside the gene matches. Looked up from germline, CDR1 is MDHEN and CDR2 is SYDVKM. DNA of the CDR3: TGTGCCAGCAGTTCCGTAAGCTTAACAACAGGGGAGTCACCCCTCCACTTT. The encoded protein is CASSSVSLTTGESPLHF.

The sample holds many counts of this clonotype. The chain is built from TRBV29-1 and TRBJ2-2; D perhaps matches TRBD1 (6 bases). The ends were cut back, 2 bases at V and 5 bases at J, with 12 bases in the middle. The germline V gene encodes CDR1 SQVTM and CDR2 ANQGSEA. The CDR3 runs 14 residues. This CDR3 reads CSVEPGVGTGELFF. The CDR3 region has the DNA TGCAGCGTTGAACCAGGGGTTGGAACCGGGGAGCTGTTTTTT.

The gene calls are TRBV3-1 and TRBJ2-5; D unclear. The V end lost 1 base, the J end lost 5 bases, and 14 bases lay between the germline ends. CDR3 length: 15 residues. Germline V CDR1 and CDR2: LGHDT, YNNKEL (reference sequence). CDR3 sequence (DNA): TGTGCCAGCAGCCAAGGGGTCGCCCCGCCGGAGACCCAGTACTTC. This codes for CASSQGVAPPETQYF.

This clonotype was picked up a small number of times. V usage is TRBV18 and J usage is TRBJ1-1; D is undetermined. V was pared by 2 bases and J by 7 bases, with 8 bases between. CDR1 is KGHSH, CDR2 LQKENI, per germline. CDR3 size: 12 residues. CDR3 coding DNA: TGTGCCAGCTCACCAGGTCCGGGTGAAGCTTTCTTT. The encoded protein is CASSPGPGEAFF.

The V gene is TRBV27, the J gene TRBJ1-1; TRBD1 aligns across 7 bases. This CDR3 comprises 15 residues. The germline V gene has CDR1 MNHEY and CDR2 SMNVEV (reference sequence). The V segment lost 5 bases and the J segment 6 bases; nucleotides outside the gene matches: 12. The CDR3 here is CASSQQGILSAEAFF. The CDR3, as DNA: TGTGCCAGCAGTCAACAGGGGATCTTGAGCGCTGAAGCTTTCTTT.

This clonotype was picked up many times. The chain links TRBV4-3 to TRBJ1-5, with D unclear. V lost 1 base, J lost 7 bases, and 14 bases lay in between. The CDR3 is 15 amino acids. Per the germline V gene, CDR1 is LGHNA and CDR2 is YSLEER. As DNA, the CDR3 is TGCGCCAGCAGCCAAGCGAGGGATGCCCGCCAGCCCCAGCATTTT. Translating it yields CASSQARDARQPQHF.

The rearrangement uses TRBV6-2 or TRBV6-3 and TRBJ2-4; D possibly uses TRBD1 or TRBD2 (6 bases each). Germline lookup yields CDR1 MNHEY and CDR2 SVGEGT. This CDR3 has 14 residues. The V end lost 4 bases, the J end lost 6 bases, and 13 bases lay between the germline ends. The CDR3 coding sequence is TGTGCCAGCAGTTGGCCAGGAGGGGGAAACATTCAGTACTTC. The encoded protein is CASSWPGGGNIQYF.

The chain employs TRBV7-9 and TRBJ2-2; TRBD2 might be the D (7 bases). The CDR3 extends over 16 amino acids. The germline V gene has CDR1 SEHNR and CDR2 FQNEAQ (reference sequence). V lost 5 bases to trimming and J lost 5 bases, with 18 bases between them. The CDR3 region is CASSPPAGGRTGELFF. CDR3 DNA sequence: TGTGCCAGCAGCCCCCCAGCCGGGGGGCGAACCGGGGAGCTGTTTTTT. Full variable domain (missing parts from reference TRBV7-9 and TRBJ2-2): DTGVSQNPRHKITKRGQNVTFRCDPISEHNRLYWYRQTLGQGPEFLTYFQNEAQLEKSRLLSDRFSAERPKGSFSTLEIQRTEQGDSAMYLCASSPPAGGRTGELFFGEGSRLTVL.

In nucleotides, the CDR3 is TGTGCCAGCAGTGAATATTACGGAGGGGAAAAACTGTTTTTT. Residues: CASSEYYGGEKLFF. The rearrangement uses TRBV25-1 and TRBJ1-4; D is unresolved. Germline V CDR1 and CDR2: MGHDK, SYGVNS. The CDR3 is made up of 14 amino acids. The ends were cut back, 0 bases at V and 8 bases at J, with 10 bases in the middle.